Listed here are 6 T cell receptor beta chains from one sample, sequenced in a study of blood T cell repertoires in COVID-19 (dated by TCRdb to 2020 to 2022). Library prep was done by the immunoSEQ multiplex PCR assay. This is the immuneACCESS table as TCRdb keeps it, with only in-frame sequences that have V and J called. A part of the clones is gone; compared with another copy, unresolved V genes explain less than half, and the rest is unexplained. This sample has 150,000 or so clones in its table, and approximately 81% of those were observed once. The ten biggest clones cover under 6.5% of the sample. Sequenced: peripheral blood. The source is a woman in her 50s with COVID-19, enrolled during active disease.

The chain is built from TRBV3-1 (or the pseudogene TRBV3-2) and TRBJ2-3; D is uncertain. Germline V CDR1 and CDR2: LGHDT, YNNKEL (reference sequence). The CDR3 length is 12 residues. V dropped 4 bases and J dropped 0 bases, with 2 bases sitting between them. The CDR3 protein is CASSLSTDTQYF. As DNA, the CDR3 is TGTGCCAGCAGCCTAAGCACAGATACGCAGTATTTT.

The rearrangement uses TRBV24-1 and TRBJ2-1; D possibly corresponds to TRBD1 (6 bases). The CDR3 totals 15 residues. The V and J ends lost 5 bases and 2 bases respectively, with 12 bases between them. Germline V gene sequence: CDR1 KGHDR, CDR2 SFDVKD. The CDR3 sequence: CATSARTAAYNEQFF. Written as DNA, the CDR3 is TGTGCCACCAGTGCCAGGACAGCCGCCTACAATGAGCAGTTCTTC.

This chain uses TRBV18 with TRBJ1-5, with 12 bases matching TRBD1. Germline-derived CDR1 and CDR2 are KGHSH and LQKENI. The CDR3 loop spans 15 amino acids. J was trimmed by 7 bases and V by 3 bases; bases with no gene match: 4. CDR3: CASSPGQGARQPQHF. For the CDR3, the DNA is TGTGCCAGCTCACCGGGACAGGGGGCGAGGCAGCCCCAGCATTTT.

This clone was counted only a few times. The genes are TRBV7-9 and TRBJ1-5; TRBD1 might be the D (5 bases). Germline loops: CDR1 SEHNR, CDR2 FQNEAQ (reference sequence). The CDR3 is 15 amino acids. Trimming left V 2 bases short and J 6 bases short, with 14 bases between. CDR3 coding DNA: TGTGCCAGCAGCTTAACGGGGCCGGGGGGTCAGCCCCAGCATTTT. Translated, it gives CASSLTGPGGQPQHF.

The rearrangement links TRBV30 to TRBJ1-1; 8 bases fit TRBD1. Trimming took 1 base from V and 7 from J; bases not matched to a gene: 17. The CDR3 length is 17 residues. CDR1 and CDR2 (germline): GTSNPN, SVGIG (reference sequence). Here the CDR3 reads CAWSGRGRGPGRGEAFF. In nucleotides, the CDR3 is TGTGCCTGGAGTGGACGAGGCAGGGGGCCCGGGCGGGGTGAAGCTTTCTTT.

This clone showed up just once. The CDR3 protein is CASSSSGLAGESGELFF. CDR3 coding DNA: TGTGCCAGCAGCTCCTCTGGACTAGCGGGGGAGTCCGGGGAGCTGTTTTTT. The chain recombines TRBV7-6 with TRBJ2-2, with 13 bases fitting TRBD2. V lost 4 bases to trimming and J lost 6 bases; unmatched junction nucleotides: 8. Germline loops: CDR1 SGHVS, CDR2 FNYEAQ. The CDR3 extends over 17 amino acids. The full variable domain, with the rest looked up from reference TRBV7-6 and TRBJ2-2, is GAGVSQSPRYKVTKRGQDVALRCDPISGHVSLYWYRQALGQGPEFLTYFNYEAQQDKSGLPNDRFSAERPEGSISTLTIQRTEQRDSAMYRCASSSSGLAGESGELFFGEGSRLTVL.